A single sample is the source of the 26 T cell receptor beta chains below, sequenced in a study of shared clonotypes between healthy human individuals. TCRdb keeps only in-frame clones here, not all; method: immunoSEQ multiplex PCR. The data hold hundreds of thousands of clones, with 90% to 96% observed a single time. Sequencing was done on a sample of naive CD4+ T cells sorted from blood. Subset in this sample: CD45RA+ positively selected. The receptors here all came from a woman aged 25 to 39 in good health.

The chain's CDR3 is CASSPQGGVNNQPQHF. The CDR3 nucleotides are TGTGCCAGCTCACCACAGGGGGGGGTGAACAATCAGCCCCAGCATTTT. The chain joins TRBV18 to TRBJ1-5; D is perhaps TRBD1 (6 bases). CDR3 length: 16 residues. Germline V gene sequence: CDR1 KGHSH, CDR2 LQKENI. V gave up 1 base and J gave up 3 bases, with 13 bases separating them.

The V and J genes are TRBV6-5 and TRBJ2-5; 9 bases fit TRBD2. CDR3 length: 14 amino acids. V shed 6 bases and J 14 bases; nucleotides not matched to a gene: 16. Germline values: CDR1 MNHEY, CDR2 SVGAGI. The CDR3 bases are TGTGCCAGCAGCCCCCCCGGAGCGGGAGGTCGAGTATACTTC. Protein: CASSPPGAGGRVYF.

Here the CDR3 reads CASSSSRGTQTQYF. The DNA for the CDR3 is TGTGCCAGCAGCTCGTCGAGGGGTACGCAGACCCAGTACTTC. J is TRBJ2-5 and V is TRBV11-2; tentatively, D is TRBD1 or TRBD2 (5 bases each). V lost 4 bases and J 6 bases, leaving 15 bases between the germline ends. Germline lookup yields CDR1 SGHAT and CDR2 FQNNGV. The CDR3 spans 14 residues.

The CDR3 protein is CASSPPGASSGNTIYF. The CDR3 DNA is TGTGCCAGCTCACCCCCCGGGGCGAGCTCTGGAAACACCATATATTTT. J is TRBJ1-3 and V is TRBV18, with D perhaps TRBD1 (5 bases). Germline CDR1 and CDR2: KGHSH and LQKENI. Trimming took 3 bases from V and 0 from J, leaving 12 bases between them. The CDR3 has 16 amino acids.

The rearrangement uses TRBV5-1 and TRBJ2-3, with TRBD2 matching 8 bases. Germline CDR1 reads SGHRS; CDR2 reads YFSETQ. With V trimmed by 4 bases and J by 5 bases, 9 bases remained unmatched. CDR3 length: 15 amino acids. Here the CDR3 reads CASSRVRREVDTQYF. Here the CDR3 DNA reads TGCGCCAGCAGCCGCGTCAGGCGGGAGGTAGATACGCAGTATTTT. Full variable domain (rest looked up from reference TRBV5-1 and TRBJ2-3): KAGVTQTPRYLIKTRGQQVTLSCSPISGHRSVSWYQQTPGQGLQFLFEYFSETQRNKGNFPGRFSGRQFSNSRSEMNVSTLELGDSALYLCASSRVRREVDTQYFGPGTRLTVL.

J is TRBJ1-5 and V is TRBV28; 7 bases fit TRBD1. V was clipped by 11 bases and J by 4 bases; unmatched bases: 5. The CDR3 has 12 residues. Germline-derived CDR1 and CDR2 are MDHEN and SYDVKM. Written as DNA, the CDR3 is TGTGCCGGAGGGACAGTTAATCAGCCCCAGCATTTT. It translates to CAGGTVNQPQHF.

The chain uses TRBV11-2 and TRBJ2-3, with D possibly TRBD2 on 5 matching bases. Trimming took 7 bases from V and 6 from J, leaving 14 bases between them. In germline, CDR1 is SGHAT, CDR2 FQNNGV. The CDR3 covers 13 residues. Here the CDR3 reads CASTRWGEDTQYF. The CDR3 DNA is TGTGCCAGCACCCGTTGGGGAGAGGATACGCAGTATTTT.

Here the CDR3 reads CASSVSSGRGEQYF. The DNA for the CDR3 is TGTGCCAGCAGCGTTTCGAGCGGGAGAGGAGAGCAGTACTTC. The gene calls are TRBV9 and TRBJ2-7, with 8 bases that match TRBD2. Losses at the gene ends were 2 bases for V and 7 bases for J; bases not matched to a gene: 8. The CDR3 contains 14 residues. Germline CDR1 reads SGDLS; CDR2 reads YYNGEE.

This chain connects TRBV28 to TRBJ1-4; no clear D gene. Trimming took 8 bases from V and 7 from J, leaving 14 bases between them. This CDR3 region has 13 residues. The germline V gene has CDR1 MDHEN and CDR2 SYDVKM. CDR3 region: CASDGREGEKLFF. The CDR3 DNA reads as TGTGCCAGCGATGGGAGAGAGGGTGAAAAACTGTTTTTT.

J is TRBJ2-1 and V is TRBV25-1; no clear D gene. This CDR3 is built from 12 residues. Trimming left V 2 bases short and J 9 bases short, with 8 bases between. In germline, CDR1 is MGHDK, CDR2 SYGVNS. CDR3 in DNA: TGTGCCAGCAGTGAAGATGTGGGTGAGCAGTTCTTC. Protein product: CASSEDVGEQFF.

V usage is TRBV28 and J usage is TRBJ2-1; the match to TRBD2 covers 15 bases. J was trimmed by 8 bases and V by 6 bases; bases with no gene match: 5. There are 15 residues in the CDR3. Germline lookup yields CDR1 MDHEN and CDR2 SYDVKM. CDR3 sequence reads: CASRGLAGGMDEQFF. The CDR3 DNA follows: TGTGCCAGCAGGGGACTAGCGGGAGGTATGGATGAGCAGTTCTTC. The entire variable domain, with the rest obtained from reference TRBV28 and TRBJ2-1, is as follows: DVKVTQSSRYLVKRTGEKVFLECVQDMDHENMFWYRQDPGLGLRLIYFSYDVKMKEKGDIPEGYSVSREKKERFSLILESASTNQTSMYLCASRGLAGGMDEQFFGPGTRLTVL.

This chain joins TRBV7-2 and TRBJ1-1, with D hard to call. With 1 base removed from V and 1 base from J, the gap between germline ends came to 7 bases. Germline V lookup: CDR1 SGHTA, CDR2 FQGNSA. CDR3 length: 14 residues. Written as DNA, the CDR3 is TGTGCCAGCAGCTTAGACCAAGGGAACACTGAAGCTTTCTTT. Its protein product is CASSLDQGNTEAFF.

The table lists this clone with a count of one. The chain employs TRBV7-9 and TRBJ2-1; no clear D. With 4 bases removed from V and 0 bases from J, the gap between germline ends came to 13 bases. The length of the CDR3 is 16 residues. The germline V gene encodes CDR1 SEHNR and CDR2 FQNEAQ (reference sequence). The CDR3 here is CASSSVTAPSYNEQFF. In DNA, the CDR3 is TGTGCCAGCAGCTCGGTAACAGCCCCCTCCTACAATGAGCAGTTCTTC.

In DNA, the CDR3 is TGTGCTAGTGGTTTGGGACTGACTAGCGGGACGATCAGTGAGCAGTTCTTC. Translation gives CASGLGLTSGTISEQFF. V usage is TRBV12-5 and J usage is TRBJ2-1; 11 nucleotides match TRBD2. Germline trimming cut 1 base from V and 9 bases from J; bases unmatched to any gene: 11. The germline V gene encodes CDR1 LGHNT and CDR2 FRNRAP. The CDR3 consists of 17 residues.

V is TRBV27 and J is TRBJ2-7; D possibly corresponds to TRBD1 (6 bases). CDR3 size: 14 residues. Germline lookup yields CDR1 MNHEY and CDR2 SMNVEV (reference sequence). The ends were cut back, 3 bases at V and 2 bases at J, with 11 bases in the middle. CDR3 amino acids: CASSFSGQTYEQYF. For the CDR3, the DNA is TGTGCCAGCAGTTTTTCAGGACAGACCTACGAGCAGTACTTC.

This rearrangement joins TRBV18 to TRBJ2-5; D gene uncertain. Germline V gene data show CDR1 as KGHSH and CDR2 as LQKENI. V shed 8 bases and J shed 1 base, with 8 bases lying between them. CDR3 size: 12 residues. The CDR3 protein is CASGIFQETQYF. The CDR3, as DNA: TGTGCCAGCGGGATATTCCAAGAGACCCAGTACTTC.

This chain uses TRBV11-2 with TRBJ2-7; 11 bases agree with TRBD1. The CDR3 consists of 15 residues. V lost 5 bases and J lost 0; bases outside the gene matches: 3. Germline loops: CDR1 SGHAT, CDR2 FQNNGV. The CDR3 loop reads CASSVGTGGSYEQYF. The CDR3 nucleotides read TGTGCCAGCAGCGTCGGGACAGGGGGCTCCTACGAGCAGTACTTC.

The rearrangement uses TRBV5-1 and TRBJ2-5; unclear D gene. The CDR3 spans 16 residues. Germline V gene lookup returns CDR1 SGHRS and CDR2 YFSETQ. Trimming shortened V by 4 bases and J by 2 bases, and 18 bases separated the two germline ends. The CDR3 nucleotides are TGCGCCAGCAGCCCAAATCCCAAGGCCGGTCAAGAGACCCAGTACTTC. Its translation is CASSPNPKAGQETQYF.

This clone was recorded only once. V and J are TRBV6-1 and TRBJ1-2; 7 bases match TRBD1. The ends lost 0 bases at V and 4 bases at J; junction bases unmatched: 8. This CDR3 has 16 amino acids. Germline CDR1 MNHNS, CDR2 SASEGT. The CDR3 DNA reads TGTGCCAGCAGTGAAGCATTGAGGGGGCTTGGCTATGGCTACACCTTC. Its translation is CASSEALRGLGYGYTF.

This rearrangement joins TRBV19 to TRBJ2-7; possibly TRBD1 for D (5 bases). The CDR3 is 13 amino acids. CDR1 is LNHDA, CDR2 SQIVND, per germline (reference sequence). Trimming left V 6 bases short and J 1 base short, with 10 bases between. The CDR3 nucleotides read TGTGCCAGTAGCACGACAGTTTCCTACGAGCAGTACTTC. Encoded protein: CASSTTVSYEQYF.

This rearrangement joins TRBV7-3 to TRBJ1-1, with D tentatively TRBD1 (6 bases). This CDR3 has 13 amino acids. CDR1 is SGHTA and CDR2 is FQGTGA in the germline V gene. Trimming left V 4 bases short and J 3 bases short, with 9 bases between. The CDR3 here is CASSSDRHTEAFF. For the CDR3, the DNA is TGTGCCAGCAGCTCCGACAGGCACACTGAAGCTTTCTTT.

The CDR3 region is CASSLVGVGAYEQYF. The CDR3 nucleotides are TGTGCCAGCAGCTTAGTGGGGGTCGGGGCCTACGAGCAGTACTTC. The chain is built from TRBV7-9 and TRBJ2-7; possibly TRBD1 or TRBD2 for D (5 bases each). The V gene lost 1 base and the J gene lost 2 bases, with 12 bases spanning the gap. The CDR3 length is 15 residues. The V gene's germline CDR1 is SEHNR and CDR2 FQNEAQ (reference sequence).

V gene TRBV27 combines with J gene TRBJ1-2; D might be TRBD1 (5 bases). CDR3 size: 15 residues. The germline gives CDR1 MNHEY, CDR2 SMNVEV (reference sequence). Trimming cost V 2 bases and J 0 bases, with 10 bases left between them. The CDR3 coding sequence is TGTGCCAGCAGTTTAATGGGGGGAGCTAACTATGGCTACACCTTC. As protein: CASSLMGGANYGYTF.

The chain couples TRBV10-3 to TRBJ1-5; D is ambiguous. CDR1 and CDR2 (germline): ENHRY, SYGVKD. This CDR3 spans 14 amino acids. Trimming removed 4 bases from V and 3 bases from J, with 10 bases in between. The CDR3 reads CAISAGPNNQPQHF. CDR3 DNA: TGTGCCATCAGTGCCGGGCCAAACAATCAGCCCCAGCATTTT.

The rearrangement uses TRBV9 and TRBJ1-2; TRBD1 might be the D (6 bases). The germline V and J ends were trimmed by 4 bases and 0 bases, with 7 bases remaining between them. Germline V gives CDR1 SGDLS, CDR2 YYNGEE. This CDR3 region has 13 residues. The CDR3 here is CASSQGTNYGYTF. CDR3 DNA sequence: TGTGCCAGCAGCCAGGGGACTAACTATGGCTACACCTTC.

The chain employs TRBV28 and TRBJ2-1, with TRBD1 as a possible D gene (5 bases). Germline V CDR1 and CDR2: MDHEN, SYDVKM. CDR3 length equals 14 residues. The V end was cut by 8 bases, the J end by 7 bases, with 18 bases between. The CDR3 region has the DNA TGTGCCAGCTGCCAGGGTCCAACGAAGAATGAGCAGTTCTTC. This translates into CASCQGPTKNEQFF.